This record looks at one T cell receptor (beta chain) sequence and its context. The antigen is unknown. Data came from immunoSEQ multiplex PCR; TCRdb stores just in-frame clones and leaves some out. The sample holds approximately 120,000 clones, 86% seen once. In germline, CDR1 is SQVTM, CDR2 ANQGSEA. J lost 3 bases, V lost 4 bases, and 10 bases had no gene match. This CDR3 has 17 residues. This sample is drawn from a study of PD-1 blockade in mismatch repair-deficient tumors. Turning to the study itself: Patients had approximately 11 mismatch repair-deficient cancer types and were previously treated and progressing. Whole-study findings and limits: Rapid post-treatment expansion, then contraction, generally preceding radiologic response, marked tumor-resident clones.

This rearrangement joins TRBV29-1 to TRBJ2-2; TRBD2 matches 11 bases. This receptor was taken from an adult with mismatch repair-deficient cancer. The sample in question was peripheral blood, obtained 44 weeks after starting pembrolizumab. The CDR3 here is CSVVPPTSGSDTGELFF. The CDR3 nucleotides read TGCAGCGTTGTTCCTCCAACTAGCGGGAGTGACACCGGGGAGCTGTTTTTT.